This is a list of T cell receptor beta chains from one sample in a study of blood T cells in healthy people across ages. TCRdb re-called the 5' RACE reads with MiXCR, one entry per CDR3 protein. The table includes just under 550,000 distinct CDR3 sequences, about 25% detected once. This sample also appeared in a second study, on T cells of mothers and their children.

Sequenced material: blood. All receptors come from a boy aged 5-17 years in good health. Both conserved end residues are part of each CDR3. The D gene is left open where the match is weak. The listing skips clone size in some rows; elsewhere it reads once, few, many or a size class.

CDR3 length	D gene	V gene	clone size	J gene	CDR3 DNA	CDR3 protein
15	-	TRBV14	few	TRBJ1-2	TGTGCCAGCAGCCAAGATGGCCCGCCGACAGCGGGCTACACCTTC	CASSQDGPPTAGYTF
16	TRBD2	TRBV4-3	few	TRBJ2-7	TGCGCCAGCAGCCAAGATCTAGGTAGCGGGGGGCTCGAGCAGTACTTC	CASSQDLGSGGLEQYF
15	-	TRBV7-6	many	TRBJ2-1	TGTGCCAGCAGCTTAACCTCAGAAGTCTACAATGAGCAGTTCTTC	CASSLTSEVYNEQFF
15	TRBD2	TRBV7-2	few	TRBJ2-7	TGTGCCAGCAGCCCTAGCGGGGCGTATAGCTACGAGCAGTACTTC	CASSPSGAYSYEQYF
12	-	TRBV9	few	TRBJ2-1	TGTGCCAGCAGCAGGGTACCCAATGAGCAGTTCTTC	CASSRVPNEQFF
14	-	TRBV29-1	-	TRBJ1-2	TGCAGCGTCGAGAGAGGCAGGGCCCTCTCAGGCTACACCTTC	CSVERGRALSGYTF
13	-	TRBV12-3/TRBV12-4	-	TRBJ1-2	TGTGCCAGCAGTTTTACAACTAACTATGGCTACACCTTC	CASSFTTNYGYTF
14	TRBD1	TRBV6-6	-	TRBJ1-5	TGTGCCAGCAGCCAGACAGGGGTTAGCATGACCCAGCATTTT	CASSQTGVSMTQHF
13	-	TRBV2	-	TRBJ2-7	TGTGCCAGCAGGCAAAGGCTTCTCAGTGAGCAGTACTTC	CASRQRLLSEQYF
14	-	TRBV20-1	few	TRBJ2-2	TGCAGTGCTAGTAAAGGGAGCCGCACCGGGGAGCTGTTTTTT	CSASKGSRTGELFF
15	TRBD1	TRBV6-1	-	TRBJ2-7	TGTGCCAGCAGGGATAAACAGACAGGGACCTACGAGCAGCACTTC	CASRDKQTGTYEQHF
13	-	TRBV6-5	-	TRBJ2-1	TGTGCCAGCAGTAAGGACGGATACAATGAGCAGTTCTTC	CASSKDGYNEQFF
13	-	TRBV29-1	-	TRBJ1-3	TGCAGCGTTGCAGGATTCTCTGGAAACACCATATATTTT	CSVAGFSGNTIYF
15	-	TRBV12-3/TRBV12-4	-	TRBJ2-7	TGTACCAGCAGAACGACCCGAACCCCGAACTACGAGCAGTACTTC	CTSRTTRTPNYEQYF
9	-	TRBV20-1	few	TRBJ1-1	TGCAGTCCTTTGGGGGCAGGGTTCTTT	CSPLGAGFF
17	TRBD2	TRBV2	few	TRBJ2-5	TGTGCCAGCACTCCCGTAGTGACTAGCAGGCTTCAAGAGACCCAGTACTTC	CASTPVVTSRLQETQYF
14	-	TRBV7-9	-	TRBJ2-7	TGTGCCAGCAGCTTAGTTACAGGGAATTCCGAGCAGTACTTC	CASSLVTGNSEQYF
14	-	TRBV6-2/TRBV6-3	many	TRBJ2-7	TGTGCCAGCAGTTATGGGGAGCAGTACTCCGGGTTCGACTTC	CASSYGEQYSGFDF
12	-	TRBV20-1	-	TRBJ2-1	TGCAGTGCTAGAGATATCGGCCGTGAGCAGTTCTTC	CSARDIGREQFF
12	-	TRBV20-1	few	TRBJ2-7	TGCAGTGTTCCCGGACAGTTTTACGAGCAGTACTTC	CSVPGQFYEQYF
14	TRBD2	TRBV5-1	few	TRBJ2-7	TGCGCCAGCAGCTTGCGCCTAGCGGGGGGAGTTCAGTACTTC	CASSLRLAGGVQYF
13	-	TRBV5-1	few	TRBJ1-2	TGCGCCAGCAGCCCTCAGGAGAACTATGGCTACACCTTC	CASSPQENYGYTF
17	-	TRBV7-2	few	TRBJ2-6	TGTGCCAGCAGCTTAGAGGGTTGGAGCTCTGGGGCCAACGTCCTGACTTTC	CASSLEGWSSGANVLTF
13	-	TRBV20-1	-	TRBJ1-2	TGCAGTGCGCAGCGGTCATACTTGTATGGCTACACCTTC	CSAQRSYLYGYTF
16	TRBD2	TRBV9	few	TRBJ2-1	TGTGCCAGCAGCGTAGAAGGACTAGCGGGAGTCAATGAGCAGTTCTTC	CASSVEGLAGVNEQFF
15	TRBD1	TRBV7-3	-	TRBJ1-5	TGTGCCAGCAGCTTGGGACAGGGACACAATCAGCCCCAGCATTTT	CASSLGQGHNQPQHF
16	-	TRBV9	-	TRBJ2-1	TGTGCCAGCAGCGTAGAAGGCCAGCGGAACTACAATGAGCAGTTCTTC	CASSVEGQRNYNEQFF
14	TRBD1	TRBV27	many	TRBJ1-4	TGTGCCAGCAGGAGGACAGGGAGGAGTGAAAAACTGTTTTTT	CASRRTGRSEKLFF
16	TRBD2	TRBV12-3/TRBV12-4	-	TRBJ2-1	TGTGCCAGCAGCCCCCAGGGAGCGGGATCTTACAATGAGCAGTTCTTC	CASSPQGAGSYNEQFF
13	TRBD2	TRBV4-3	many	TRBJ2-5	TGCGCCAGCAGTCTCACTAGCGGCGAGACCCAGTACTTC	CASSLTSGETQYF
15	-	TRBV6-2/TRBV6-3	few	TRBJ1-1	TGTGCCAGCAGTTACTATCGCAACTTCCGCACTGAAGCTTTCTTT	CASSYYRNFRTEAFF
14	-	TRBV20-1	-	TRBJ1-2	TGCAGTGCTGGGGAGGAAGGGGTTCCCTATGGCTACACCTTC	CSAGEEGVPYGYTF
15	TRBD2	TRBV28	-	TRBJ2-1	TGTGCCAGCCTTTTGGGTAGCGGGAGTTTAGGTGAGCAGTTCTTC	CASLLGSGSLGEQFF
16	TRBD2	TRBV4-2	-	TRBJ2-3	TGTGCCAGCAGCAGTTTGAGGCGGGGGGCGGTAGATACGCAGTATTTT	CASSSLRRGAVDTQYF
14	-	TRBV10-3	-	TRBJ2-3	TGTGCCATCAGTGGTGGACAGAACACAGATACGCAGTATTTT	CAISGGQNTDTQYF
17	TRBD1	TRBV14	many	TRBJ2-5	TGTGCCAGCAGCCAAGATCAGGACAGGGTGTTTGGAGAGACCCAGTACTTC	CASSQDQDRVFGETQYF
19	TRBD2	TRBV7-9	few	TRBJ2-7	TGTGCCAGCAGCCAAAAACTACTAGCGGGGGGTCTCCTCTCCTACGAGCAGTACTTC	CASSQKLLAGGLLSYEQYF
17	TRBD2	TRBV4-3	few	TRBJ2-7	TGCGCCAGCAGCCAGGCCCTAGCCCGGGAGGACTCCTACGAGCAGTACTTC	CASSQALAREDSYEQYF
12	-	TRBV29-1	-	TRBJ2-3	TGCAGCGTTGTCCAGAACACAGATACGCAGTATTTT	CSVVQNTDTQYF
17	TRBD1	TRBV5-1	-	TRBJ1-1	TGCGCCAGTGGAGAGCACAGGGGGCCGGTTCAGGGCACTGAAGCTTTCTTT	CASGEHRGPVQGTEAFF
17	-	TRBV4-2	-	TRBJ2-7	TGTGCCAGCAGCCAAGATCTGGCGACTGCTAGCTCCTACGAGCAGTACTTC	CASSQDLATASSYEQYF
13	-	TRBV27	few	TRBJ2-5	TGTGCCAGCAGGATAAGGGACCAAGAGACCCAGTACTTC	CASRIRDQETQYF
13	TRBD1	TRBV6-1	few	TRBJ1-1	TGTGCCAGCCGTTTGGACAGGGACACTGAAGCTTTCTTT	CASRLDRDTEAFF
12	TRBD1	TRBV7-3	-	TRBJ2-1	TGTGCCAGCAGCGACAGGGGGGATGAGCAGTTCTTC	CASSDRGDEQFF
14	-	TRBV20-1	few	TRBJ2-5	TGCAGTGTTAGAGACCCACCCACGGATGGGACCCAGTACTTC	CSVRDPPTDGTQYF
16	TRBD2	TRBV6-2/TRBV6-3	-	TRBJ2-7	TGTGCCAGCAGTTACTCGGCCCGGGACTATCGATACGAGCAGTACTTC	CASSYSARDYRYEQYF
17	TRBD1	TRBV14	-	TRBJ2-1	TGTGCCAGCAGCCAGGGTTTTGGGAACAGGGGCTACAATGAGCAGTTCTTC	CASSQGFGNRGYNEQFF
16	TRBD2	TRBV20-1	-	TRBJ2-7	TGCAGTGCTAGAGTTCCTCGGACTAGCGGGAACCGGGAGCAGTACTTC	CSARVPRTSGNREQYF
16	-	TRBV21-1	-	TRBJ2-5	TGTGCCAGCACCACGGGGGACAGGGGGCGCCAAGAGACCCAGTACTTC	CASTTGDRGRQETQYF
14	TRBD1	TRBV6-5	few	TRBJ1-4	TGTGCCAGCAGCGCGACAGGGCCCCGGGAAAAACTGTTTTTT	CASSATGPREKLFF
13	-	TRBV27	few	TRBJ1-2	TGTGCCAGCAAGCAGGGTGCGGACTATGGCTACACCTTC	CASKQGADYGYTF
10	-	TRBV20-1	once	TRBJ2-4	TGCAGTGCTAGAGCAGGTTTAGGTTACTTC	CSARAGLGYF
15	TRBD1	TRBV7-8	-	TRBJ1-2	TGTGCCAGCAGTCAGAGGACAGGACCAAACTATGGCTACACCTTC	CASSQRTGPNYGYTF
12	-	TRBV7-9	-	TRBJ2-2	TGTGCCAGCAGCCCCACCACCGGGGAGCTGTTTTTT	CASSPTTGELFF
13	-	TRBV11-2	-	TRBJ2-5	TGTGCCAGCAGCTCCCCGGGTATCGAGACCCAGTACTTC	CASSSPGIETQYF
12	-	TRBV2	many	TRBJ2-7	TGTGCCAGCAGGGACAGCTCCTACGAGCAGTACTTC	CASRDSSYEQYF
15	TRBD2	TRBV7-8	-	TRBJ2-3	TGTGCCAGCGGCGGACTAGCCGCTAGCACAGATACGCAGTATTTT	CASGGLAASTDTQYF